This is a list of T cell receptor beta chains from one sample in a study of OX40 agonist ivuxolimab in advanced cancers. Using immunoSEQ multiplex PCR, the repertoire was profiled, and TCRdb retains in-frame clones only, with some absent. Among roughly 40,000 clones listed, roughly 86% were seen once. Sequencing was performed on CD4+ or CD8+ T cells sorted from blood, taken in a trial of the OX40 agonist ivuxolimab. Receptors were obtained from an adult with an advanced solid tumor such as melanoma, head and neck, liver or kidney cancer. Both conserved end residues are part of each CDR3. D genes are given only for firm matches. A clone size is listed for some rows: how often the clone was seen (once, few, many), or a class if it is expanded.

V gene: TRBV25-1
D gene: TRBD1
J gene: TRBJ1-2
clone size: once
CDR3 protein: CASSESVTGANYGYTF
CDR3 DNA: TGTGCCAGCAGTGAATCGGTGACAGGGGCTAACTATGGCTACACCTTC

V gene: TRBV19
D gene: TRBD2
J gene: TRBJ2-7
clone size: -
CDR3 protein: CASSTISGGYEQYF
CDR3 DNA: TGTGCCAGTAGTACAATTAGCGGGGGCTACGAGCAGTACTTC

V gene: TRBV7-9
D gene: TRBD2
J gene: TRBJ2-3
clone size: -
CDR3 protein: CASSPGLAAGDTQYF
CDR3 DNA: TGTGCCAGCAGCCCGGGACTAGCGGCCGGGGATACGCAGTATTTT

V gene: TRBV15
D gene: -
J gene: TRBJ2-2
clone size: -
CDR3 protein: CATSRDTGELFF
CDR3 DNA: TGTGCCACCAGCAGAGATACCGGGGAGCTGTTTTTT

V gene: TRBV6-5
D gene: TRBD1
J gene: TRBJ2-2
clone size: -
CDR3 protein: CASSITGAGELFF
CDR3 DNA: TGTGCCAGCAGCATTACAGGGGCCGGGGAGCTGTTTTTT

V gene: TRBV2
D gene: TRBD1
J gene: TRBJ1-2
clone size: -
CDR3 protein: CASRGTVANYGYTF
CDR3 DNA: TGTGCCAGCAGGGGGACAGTTGCTAACTATGGCTACACCTTC

V gene: TRBV10-3
D gene: TRBD2
J gene: TRBJ2-1
clone size: -
CDR3 protein: CAINLAGVQFF
CDR3 DNA: TGTGCCATCAACTTAGCGGGGGTTCAGTTCTTC

V gene: TRBV27
D gene: TRBD1
J gene: TRBJ2-2
clone size: -
CDR3 protein: CASSFVGRGRPGELFF
CDR3 DNA: TGTGCCAGCAGTTTCGTAGGCAGGGGGCGCCCCGGGGAGCTGTTTTTT

V gene: TRBV5-8
D gene: -
J gene: TRBJ2-4
clone size: -
CDR3 protein: CASSVGNKFLF
CDR3 DNA: TGTGCCAGCAGCGTGGGGAATAAGTTTCTATTC

V gene: TRBV13
D gene: TRBD1
J gene: TRBJ1-6
clone size: -
CDR3 protein: CASSPRQGADRNSPLHF
CDR3 DNA: TGTGCCAGCAGCCCCCGACAGGGGGCGGATCGTAATTCACCCCTCCACTTT

V gene: TRBV6-5
D gene: TRBD1
J gene: TRBJ1-1
clone size: -
CDR3 protein: CASSYLRTGPNTEAFF
CDR3 DNA: TGTGCCAGCAGTTACCTCCGGACAGGCCCCAACACTGAAGCTTTCTTT

V gene: TRBV6-4
D gene: TRBD2
J gene: TRBJ2-7
clone size: -
CDR3 protein: CASSTWLAGAPRHGEQYF
CDR3 DNA: TGTGCCAGCAGTACTTGGCTAGCGGGGGCGCCTCGTCATGGCGAGCAGTACTTC

V gene: TRBV11-2
D gene: -
J gene: TRBJ1-2
clone size: -
CDR3 protein: CASSPRMMGDGYTF
CDR3 DNA: TGTGCCAGCAGCCCCCGAATGATGGGTGATGGCTACACCTTC

V gene: TRBV6-5
D gene: -
J gene: TRBJ1-6
clone size: -
CDR3 protein: CASKDSFNSPLHF
CDR3 DNA: TGTGCCAGCAAGGACAGTTTTAATTCACCCCTCCACTTT

V gene: TRBV12-5
D gene: -
J gene: TRBJ2-7
clone size: once
CDR3 protein: CASALHRDRDYEQYF
CDR3 DNA: TGTGCTAGTGCTCTTCACCGGGACCGAGACTACGAGCAGTACTTC

V gene: TRBV5-6
D gene: -
J gene: TRBJ1-6
clone size: -
CDR3 protein: CASSYRTIRLLENSPLHF
CDR3 DNA: TGTGCCAGCAGCTATAGAACGATAAGACTCTTGGAGAATTCACCCCTCCACTTT

V gene: TRBV13
D gene: -
J gene: TRBJ2-1
clone size: -
CDR3 protein: CASSLLDEQFF
CDR3 DNA: TGTGCCAGCAGCTTACTTGATGAGCAGTTCTTC

V gene: TRBV5-3
D gene: -
J gene: TRBJ2-7
clone size: -
CDR3 protein: CARSLHPGMITYEQYF
CDR3 DNA: TGTGCCAGAAGCTTGCACCCAGGGATGATTACCTACGAGCAGTACTTC

V gene: TRBV4-3
D gene: -
J gene: TRBJ1-1
clone size: -
CDR3 protein: CASSQTGNTEAFF
CDR3 DNA: TGCGCCAGCAGCCAGACGGGGAACACTGAAGCTTTCTTT

V gene: TRBV11-1
D gene: -
J gene: TRBJ2-1
clone size: once
CDR3 protein: CASSLDRGRGNEQFF
CDR3 DNA: TGTGCCAGCAGCTTAGATCGGGGCAGAGGGAATGAGCAGTTCTTC

V gene: TRBV10-3
D gene: -
J gene: TRBJ1-1
clone size: -
CDR3 protein: CAISESLGDYYTEAFF
CDR3 DNA: TGTGCCATCAGTGAGTCCTTGGGGGATTATTACACTGAAGCTTTCTTT

V gene: TRBV4-3
D gene: TRBD1
J gene: TRBJ1-2
clone size: -
CDR3 protein: CASSQVGTGDGYTF
CDR3 DNA: TGCGCCAGCAGCCAAGTCGGGACAGGGGATGGCTACACCTTC

V gene: TRBV19
D gene: TRBD1
J gene: TRBJ1-1
clone size: -
CDR3 protein: CASSNRGLPFTEAFF
CDR3 DNA: TGTGCCAGTAGTAACAGGGGGCTTCCATTCACTGAAGCTTTCTTT

V gene: TRBV6-5
D gene: -
J gene: TRBJ2-7
clone size: -
CDR3 protein: CASSYRQDSYEQYF
CDR3 DNA: TGTGCCAGCAGTTACAGACAGGACTCCTACGAGCAGTACTTC

V gene: TRBV28
D gene: -
J gene: TRBJ1-3
clone size: few
CDR3 protein: CASSLSPGDSGNTIYF
CDR3 DNA: TGTGCCAGCAGTTTATCGCCAGGGGACTCTGGAAACACCATATATTTT

V gene: TRBV6-6
D gene: -
J gene: TRBJ1-2
clone size: once
CDR3 protein: CASSYSRAGHNGYTF
CDR3 DNA: TGTGCCAGCAGTTACTCGAGAGCGGGACACAATGGCTACACCTTC

V gene: TRBV4-1
D gene: TRBD2
J gene: TRBJ2-5
clone size: -
CDR3 protein: CASSQASGGDQETQYF
CDR3 DNA: TGCGCCAGCAGCCAAGCTAGCGGGGGGGATCAAGAGACCCAGTACTTC

V gene: TRBV29-1
D gene: -
J gene: TRBJ2-2
clone size: -
CDR3 protein: CSVLLAENTGELFF
CDR3 DNA: TGCAGCGTTCTACTAGCAGAAAACACCGGGGAGCTGTTTTTT

V gene: TRBV7-9
D gene: TRBD1
J gene: TRBJ1-6
clone size: once
CDR3 protein: CASSLEGARVSPLHF
CDR3 DNA: TGTGCCAGCAGCTTAGAGGGGGCCAGGGTTTCACCCCTCCACTTT

V gene: TRBV2
D gene: TRBD2
J gene: TRBJ2-3
clone size: -
CDR3 protein: CASPSGGRKDTQYF
CDR3 DNA: TGTGCCAGTCCTAGCGGGGGCCGGAAAGATACGCAGTATTTT

V gene: TRBV6-6
D gene: -
J gene: TRBJ2-3
clone size: few
CDR3 protein: CASSYSRDTQYF
CDR3 DNA: TGTGCCAGCAGCTACAGCCGAGATACGCAGTATTTT

V gene: TRBV7-9
D gene: TRBD2
J gene: TRBJ2-3
clone size: -
CDR3 protein: CASSPKGTSPSPDTQYF
CDR3 DNA: TGTGCCAGCAGCCCGAAGGGGACTAGCCCCAGTCCGGATACGCAGTATTTT

V gene: TRBV5-1
D gene: TRBD1
J gene: TRBJ2-1
clone size: -
CDR3 protein: CASSLGGTGSYNEQFF
CDR3 DNA: TGCGCCAGCAGCTTGGGAGGGACAGGGTCCTACAATGAGCAGTTCTTC

V gene: TRBV7-9
D gene: -
J gene: TRBJ2-5
clone size: -
CDR3 protein: CASSLTEQETQYF
CDR3 DNA: TGTGCCAGCAGCTTAACAGAGCAGGAGACCCAGTACTTC

V gene: TRBV4-1
D gene: -
J gene: TRBJ2-3
clone size: -
CDR3 protein: CASSQDRTGMTDTQYF
CDR3 DNA: TGCGCCAGCAGCCAAGATCGAACAGGGATGACAGATACGCAGTATTTT

V gene: TRBV7-9
D gene: TRBD2
J gene: TRBJ2-3
clone size: -
CDR3 protein: CASSFLAGGLADTQYF
CDR3 DNA: TGTGCCAGCAGCTTTTTAGCGGGGGGTTTGGCAGATACGCAGTATTTT

V gene: TRBV6-5
D gene: -
J gene: TRBJ2-5
clone size: many
CDR3 protein: CASSLTVGLKETQYF
CDR3 DNA: TGTGCCAGCTCTTTAACTGTAGGGTTGAAGGAGACCCAGTACTTC

V gene: TRBV6-5
D gene: TRBD2
J gene: TRBJ2-7
clone size: few
CDR3 protein: CASSSTSGGAYEQYF
CDR3 DNA: TGTGCCAGCAGTTCGACTAGCGGGGGGGCTTACGAGCAGTACTTC

V gene: TRBV25-1
D gene: TRBD1
J gene: TRBJ1-2
clone size: once
CDR3 protein: CASSDWDRATRTF
CDR3 DNA: TGTGCCAGCAGTGACTGGGACAGGGCCACAAGGACCTTC

V gene: TRBV28
D gene: -
J gene: TRBJ2-5
clone size: -
CDR3 protein: CATAGNQETQYF
CDR3 DNA: TGTGCCACCGCGGGGAACCAAGAGACCCAGTACTTC

V gene: TRBV27
D gene: -
J gene: TRBJ2-3
clone size: few
CDR3 protein: CASSLGDTQYF
CDR3 DNA: TGTGCCAGCAGTTTGGGAGATACGCAGTATTTT

V gene: TRBV5-4
D gene: -
J gene: TRBJ1-5
clone size: -
CDR3 protein: CASSLWGGNQPQHF
CDR3 DNA: TGTGCCAGCAGCTTGTGGGGGGGCAATCAGCCCCAGCATTTT

V gene: TRBV11-2
D gene: -
J gene: TRBJ1-2
clone size: -
CDR3 protein: CASSGTGDLYPISNYGYTF
CDR3 DNA: TGTGCCAGCAGCGGGACGGGGGACCTTTATCCGATAAGTAACTATGGCTACACCTTC

V gene: TRBV27
D gene: TRBD1
J gene: TRBJ1-1
clone size: -
CDR3 protein: CASSFGAGGTEAFF
CDR3 DNA: TGTGCCAGCAGTTTCGGGGCAGGGGGGACTGAAGCTTTCTTT

V gene: TRBV7-8
D gene: -
J gene: TRBJ2-5
clone size: -
CDR3 protein: CASSMTVIQETQYF
CDR3 DNA: TGTGCCAGCAGCATGACAGTGATCCAAGAGACCCAGTACTTC

V gene: TRBV4-3
D gene: TRBD1
J gene: TRBJ1-6
clone size: -
CDR3 protein: CASSQDRGRDSPLHF
CDR3 DNA: TGCGCCAGCAGCCAAGACAGGGGGAGGGATTCACCCCTCCACTTT

V gene: TRBV5-6
D gene: -
J gene: TRBJ1-1
clone size: -
CDR3 protein: CASSLAGVTEAFF
CDR3 DNA: TGTGCCAGCAGCTTGGCCGGGGTCACTGAAGCTTTCTTT

V gene: TRBV27
D gene: TRBD1
J gene: TRBJ1-4
clone size: -
CDR3 protein: CASSTRDSEKEKLFF
CDR3 DNA: TGTGCCAGCAGTACCCGGGACAGTGAAAAGGAAAAACTGTTTTTT